The text below deals with one TCR beta chain. As yet, its antigen is unknown. CDR1 and CDR2 (germline): MGHRA, YSYEKL. This CDR3 is built from 18 residues. The junction had 14 bases not matched to a gene; V was cut back by 3 bases and J by 5 bases. These data come from a study of cytomegalovirus exposure and HLA in healthy donors. Vbeta (60) and Jbeta (13) primers were used in the PCR. Only in-frame clones appear in the TCRdb table, and some are missing; sequencing was by immunoSEQ multiplex PCR. The sample has 150,000 to 200,000 clones, around three quarters seen once. Findings and caveats of the study: Immune exposure information comprised only CMV serostatus. A later analysis appeared to link common viral pathogens to several of the most significant clusters. In an earlier analysis, most TCR beta V segments were productive about 87% or about 30% of the time.

The chain uses TRBV4-1 and TRBJ2-2; 8 bases are shared with TRBD2. The source material was PBMCs. This sequence was found in a young woman in good health and CMV-seronegative. The CDR3 protein is CASSHILVSGDGTGELFF. CDR3 sequence (DNA): TGCGCCAGCAGCCATATTTTAGTTAGCGGGGATGGGACCGGGGAGCTGTTTTTT.